This note documents a single T cell receptor beta chain sequence. The target antigen is unknown. The CDR3 has 12 amino acids. V lost 7 bases and J 2 bases, leaving 9 bases between the germline ends. Germline V gives CDR1 MNHNS, CDR2 SASEGT. Only in-frame clones appear in the TCRdb table, and some are missing; sequencing was by immunoSEQ multiplex PCR. The table shows approximately 3,000 clones, with over 60% occurring only once. This sample is drawn from a study of coeliac disease. Study-level results: In active celiac disease, intraepithelial and lamina propria TRB and TRG repertoires were less clonal than controls.

The specimen sequenced was lymphocytes from the gut lamina propria. The TCR was taken from an elderly man without celiac disease. The chain combines TRBV6-1 with TRBJ2-7; perhaps TRBD1 as D (5 bases). The CDR3 loop is CASKQDTYEQYV. The CDR3 DNA is TGTGCCAGCAAACAGGACACCTACGAGCAGTACGTC.